A selection of T cell receptor beta chains follows, all from one sample in a study of T cells expressing NK-cell markers. TCRdb processed the 5' RACE reads again and assigns one entry to each CDR3 protein, with no DNA. Its listing shows about 380,000 distinct CDR3 sequences. Sequencing used blood T cells: a sorted CD56 or NKG2C T cell subset, CD4+ or CD8+ T cells, or bulk PBMC T cells (not recorded which). The receptors were gathered from a man aged 18-69 years in good health. Both conserved end residues are part of each CDR3. Fields, in order: V gene, J gene, CDR3 protein.

v_gene: TRBV3-1; j_gene: TRBJ1-2; CDR3aa: CASSHPTGRGYGYTF
v_gene: TRBV7-9; j_gene: TRBJ2-7; CDR3aa: CASSPPSDAYEQYF
v_gene: TRBV7-2; j_gene: TRBJ2-3; CDR3aa: CASSLVSAGARDTQYF
v_gene: TRBV4-2; j_gene: TRBJ1-4; CDR3aa: CASSQDITGSNEKLFF
v_gene: TRBV20-1; j_gene: TRBJ2-1; CDR3aa: CSASEQGFANEQFF
v_gene: TRBV12-3/TRBV12-4; j_gene: TRBJ1-4; CDR3aa: CASRLPFDEKLFF
v_gene: TRBV2; j_gene: TRBJ2-5; CDR3aa: CASSEARTDRISETQYF
v_gene: TRBV6-5; j_gene: TRBJ1-2; CDR3aa: CASSPKGGTGAYGYTF
v_gene: TRBV4-1; j_gene: TRBJ2-7; CDR3aa: CASKQRGGSYEQYF
v_gene: TRBV21-1; j_gene: TRBJ2-3; CDR3aa: CASSPPGSGTSGGSDTDTQYF
v_gene: TRBV7-9; j_gene: TRBJ1-2; CDR3aa: CASIPDRISYGYTF
v_gene: TRBV20-1; j_gene: TRBJ2-1; CDR3aa: CSARSRSEQFF
v_gene: TRBV19; j_gene: TRBJ2-7; CDR3aa: CASSTTGGTYEQYF
v_gene: TRBV18; j_gene: TRBJ2-7; CDR3aa: CASSPLPPGRGLATSYEQYF
v_gene: TRBV15; j_gene: TRBJ2-1; CDR3aa: CATSRQAGGREQFF
v_gene: TRBV7-9; j_gene: TRBJ2-2; CDR3aa: CASSFKSGNTGELFF
v_gene: TRBV5-1; j_gene: TRBJ1-4; CDR3aa: CASSLRSRTNEKLFF
v_gene: TRBV9; j_gene: TRBJ2-5; CDR3aa: CASSPRGGQGTRGLGKETQYF
v_gene: TRBV27; j_gene: TRBJ2-6; CDR3aa: CASSFRLGRAGANVLTF
v_gene: TRBV10-3; j_gene: TRBJ2-1; CDR3aa: CAIRDDRGRSEQFF
v_gene: TRBV9; j_gene: TRBJ2-1; CDR3aa: CASSLAGVGNEQFF
v_gene: TRBV7-8; j_gene: TRBJ2-7; CDR3aa: CASSLALRGEYEQYF
v_gene: TRBV19; j_gene: TRBJ1-5; CDR3aa: CASSDYRGGSQPQHF
v_gene: TRBV6-1; j_gene: TRBJ2-3; CDR3aa: CASSEYRAGGTDTQYF
v_gene: TRBV28; j_gene: TRBJ2-3; CDR3aa: CASTTTGPDTQYF
v_gene: TRBV20-1; j_gene: TRBJ2-3; CDR3aa: CSAEDPGGAAVDTQYF
v_gene: TRBV20-1; j_gene: TRBJ1-2; CDR3aa: CSARDHGARQRYGYTF
v_gene: TRBV7-9; j_gene: TRBJ1-1; CDR3aa: CASSYRQGAMTGTEAFF
v_gene: TRBV7-2; j_gene: TRBJ2-1; CDR3aa: CASSSRDRGIWNEQFF
v_gene: TRBV7-9; j_gene: TRBJ1-1; CDR3aa: CASSLGGGLVGTEAFF
v_gene: TRBV12-2; j_gene: TRBJ1-5; CDR3aa: CASRPHPGTPGKSNQPQHF
v_gene: TRBV12-5; j_gene: TRBJ1-2; CDR3aa: CASGLFGITNYGYTF
v_gene: TRBV29-1; j_gene: TRBJ2-5; CDR3aa: CSGGDRQETQYF
v_gene: TRBV30; j_gene: TRBJ1-5; CDR3aa: CAWGPGVLRYNQPQHF
v_gene: TRBV5-1; j_gene: TRBJ2-3; CDR3aa: CASSAGGLAGGFSTDTQYF
v_gene: TRBV18; j_gene: TRBJ2-1; CDR3aa: CASSPPATTTYNEQFF
v_gene: TRBV6-5; j_gene: TRBJ2-5; CDR3aa: CASSYSITRVQETQYF
v_gene: TRBV6-2/TRBV6-3; j_gene: TRBJ2-7; CDR3aa: CATRTLAGASYEQYF
v_gene: TRBV30; j_gene: TRBJ2-3; CDR3aa: CAWSFGISGGPGTDTQYF
v_gene: TRBV9; j_gene: TRBJ1-5; CDR3aa: CASSSDATGPQHF
v_gene: TRBV27; j_gene: TRBJ2-1; CDR3aa: CASSRTRYEQFF
v_gene: TRBV5-1; j_gene: TRBJ2-5; CDR3aa: CASSSLTSRGRETQYF
v_gene: TRBV11-2; j_gene: TRBJ2-1; CDR3aa: CASSPRGSSYNEQFF
v_gene: TRBV6-6; j_gene: TRBJ2-5; CDR3aa: CASSRTEKDTQYF
v_gene: TRBV15; j_gene: TRBJ1-1; CDR3aa: CATSRDHRSEAFF
v_gene: TRBV6-1; j_gene: TRBJ2-5; CDR3aa: CASRIRDRGGETQYF
v_gene: TRBV6-1; j_gene: TRBJ1-5; CDR3aa: CASSSGTGNLYSNQPQHF
v_gene: TRBV20-1; j_gene: TRBJ2-3; CDR3aa: CSATPPHGARTDTQYF
v_gene: TRBV4-1; j_gene: TRBJ1-4; CDR3aa: CASSPKGATATNEKLFF
v_gene: TRBV7-2; j_gene: TRBJ1-1; CDR3aa: CASSLGGTGVKGTEAFF
v_gene: TRBV12-3/TRBV12-4; j_gene: TRBJ1-1; CDR3aa: CASSLRRRNTEAFF
v_gene: TRBV28; j_gene: TRBJ2-2; CDR3aa: CASITAGELFF
v_gene: TRBV4-1; j_gene: TRBJ2-2; CDR3aa: CASSQNRGQGITGELFF
v_gene: TRBV7-2; j_gene: TRBJ2-3; CDR3aa: CASSLALSGEGDTQYF